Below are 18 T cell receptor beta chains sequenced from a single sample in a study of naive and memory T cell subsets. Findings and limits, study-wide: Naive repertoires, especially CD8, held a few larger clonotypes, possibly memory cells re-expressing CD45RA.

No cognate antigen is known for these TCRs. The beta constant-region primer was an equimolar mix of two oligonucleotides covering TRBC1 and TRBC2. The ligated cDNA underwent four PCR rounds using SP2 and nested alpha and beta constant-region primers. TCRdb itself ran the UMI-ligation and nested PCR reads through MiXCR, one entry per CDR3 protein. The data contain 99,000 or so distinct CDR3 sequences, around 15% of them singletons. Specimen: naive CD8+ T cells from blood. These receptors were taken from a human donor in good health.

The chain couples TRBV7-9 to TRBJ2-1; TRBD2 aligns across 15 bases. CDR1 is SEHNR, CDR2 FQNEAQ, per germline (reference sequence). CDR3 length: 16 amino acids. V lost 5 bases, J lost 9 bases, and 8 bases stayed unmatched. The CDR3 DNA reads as TGTGCCAGCAGCGCGCGGACTAGCGGGAGGGTCGGTGAGCAGTTCTTC. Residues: CASSARTSGRVGEQFF.

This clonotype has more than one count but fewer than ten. Here the CDR3 DNA reads TGTGCCACCAGCAGAGATTCCGGCACAGGGAACACTGAAGCTTTCTTT. Residues: CATSRDSGTGNTEAFF. The genes are TRBV15 and TRBJ1-1, with a possible D match to TRBD1 (5 bases). Trimming removed 0 bases from V and 1 base from J, with 12 bases in between. This CDR3 is built from 16 residues. Germline values: CDR1 LNHNV, CDR2 YYDKDF (reference sequence).

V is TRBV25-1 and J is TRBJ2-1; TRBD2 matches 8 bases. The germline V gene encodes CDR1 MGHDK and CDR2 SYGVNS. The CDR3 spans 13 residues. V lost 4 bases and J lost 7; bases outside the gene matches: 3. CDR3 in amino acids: CASSGTSRNEQFF. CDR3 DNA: TGTGCCAGCAGTGGGACTAGCAGGAATGAGCAGTTCTTC.

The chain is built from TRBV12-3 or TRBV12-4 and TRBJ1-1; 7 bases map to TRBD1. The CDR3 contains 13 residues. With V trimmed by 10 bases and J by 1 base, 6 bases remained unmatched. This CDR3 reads CATQDRWNTEAFF. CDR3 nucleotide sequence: TGTGCCACTCAGGACAGGTGGAACACTGAAGCTTTCTTT.

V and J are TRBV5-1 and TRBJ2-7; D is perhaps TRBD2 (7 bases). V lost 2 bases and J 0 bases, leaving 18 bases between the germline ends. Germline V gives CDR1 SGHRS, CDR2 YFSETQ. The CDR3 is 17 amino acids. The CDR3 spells CASSFSEGGLSSYEQYF. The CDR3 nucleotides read TGCGCCAGCAGCTTTTCCGAGGGGGGGCTGAGCTCCTACGAGCAGTACTTC.

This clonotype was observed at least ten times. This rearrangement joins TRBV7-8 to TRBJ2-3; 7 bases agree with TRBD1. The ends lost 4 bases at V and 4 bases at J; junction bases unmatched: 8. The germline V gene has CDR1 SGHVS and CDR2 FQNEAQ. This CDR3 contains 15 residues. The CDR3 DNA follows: TGTGCCAGCAGCTCAGTAGGGGGCGAGGCAGATACGCAGTATTTT. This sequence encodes CASSSVGGEADTQYF.

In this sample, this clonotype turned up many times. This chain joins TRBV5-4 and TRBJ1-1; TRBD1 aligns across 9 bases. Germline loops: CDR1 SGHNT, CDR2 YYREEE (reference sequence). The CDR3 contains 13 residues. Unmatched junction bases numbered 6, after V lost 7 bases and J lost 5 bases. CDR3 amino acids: CASRRTGVTEAFF. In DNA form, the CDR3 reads TGTGCCAGCCGACGGACAGGGGTTACTGAAGCTTTCTTT.

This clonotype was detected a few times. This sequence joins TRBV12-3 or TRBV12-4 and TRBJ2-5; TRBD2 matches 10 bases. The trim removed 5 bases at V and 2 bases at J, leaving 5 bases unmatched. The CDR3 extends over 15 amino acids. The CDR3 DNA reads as TGTGCCAGCAGTAAAGCACTAGCGGGGCAAGAGACCCAGTACTTC. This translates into CASSKALAGQETQYF.

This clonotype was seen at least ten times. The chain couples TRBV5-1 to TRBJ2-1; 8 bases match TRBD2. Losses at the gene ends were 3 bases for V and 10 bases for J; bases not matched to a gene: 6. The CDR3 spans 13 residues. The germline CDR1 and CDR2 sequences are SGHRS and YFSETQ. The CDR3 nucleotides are TGCGCCAGCAGCTCGGGAGGGTCTGACGAGCAGTTCTTC. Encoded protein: CASSSGGSDEQFF.

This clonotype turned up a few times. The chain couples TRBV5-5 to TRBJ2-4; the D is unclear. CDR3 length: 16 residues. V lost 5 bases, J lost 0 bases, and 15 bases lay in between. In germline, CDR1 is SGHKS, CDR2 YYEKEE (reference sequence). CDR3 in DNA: TGTGCCAGCAGTTCCCTTATTGGTGCAGCCAAAAACATTCAGTACTTC. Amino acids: CASSSLIGAAKNIQYF.

DNA of the CDR3: TGTGCCAGCAGCCATACAGGGGTCGAGCAGTTCTTC. Residues: CASSHTGVEQFF. The chain has TRBV7-9 and TRBJ2-1; TRBD1 matches at 7 bases. Germline V gene lookup returns CDR1 SEHNR and CDR2 FQNEAQ (reference sequence). This CDR3 is built from 12 residues. With V trimmed by 5 bases and J by 10 bases, 5 bases remained unmatched.

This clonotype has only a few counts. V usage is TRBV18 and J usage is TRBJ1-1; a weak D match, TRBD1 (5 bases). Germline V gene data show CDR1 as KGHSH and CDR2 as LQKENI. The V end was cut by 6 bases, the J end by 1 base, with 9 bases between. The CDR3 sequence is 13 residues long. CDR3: CASSGPTNTEAFF. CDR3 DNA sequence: TGTGCCAGCTCGGGACCGACGAACACTGAAGCTTTCTTT.

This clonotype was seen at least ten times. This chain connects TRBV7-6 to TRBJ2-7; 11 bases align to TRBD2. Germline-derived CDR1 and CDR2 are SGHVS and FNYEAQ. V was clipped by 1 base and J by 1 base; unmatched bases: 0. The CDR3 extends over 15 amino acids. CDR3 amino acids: CASSLGLAGSYEQYF. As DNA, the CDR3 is TGTGCCAGCAGCTTAGGACTAGCGGGGTCCTACGAGCAGTACTTC.

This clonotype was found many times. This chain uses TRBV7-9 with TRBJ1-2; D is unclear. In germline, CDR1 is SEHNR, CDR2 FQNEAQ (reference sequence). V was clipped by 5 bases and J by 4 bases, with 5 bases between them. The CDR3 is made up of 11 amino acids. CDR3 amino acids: CASSTGYGYTF. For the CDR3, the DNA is TGTGCCAGCAGCACCGGCTATGGCTACACCTTC.

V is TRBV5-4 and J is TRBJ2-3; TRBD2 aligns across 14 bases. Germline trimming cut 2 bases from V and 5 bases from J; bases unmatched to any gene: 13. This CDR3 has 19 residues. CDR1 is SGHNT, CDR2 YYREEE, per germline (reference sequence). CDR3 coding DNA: TGTGCCAGCAGCTTATCTCCGGGACTAGCGGGGGCCGAGAGAGATACGCAGTATTTT. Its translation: CASSLSPGLAGAERDTQYF.

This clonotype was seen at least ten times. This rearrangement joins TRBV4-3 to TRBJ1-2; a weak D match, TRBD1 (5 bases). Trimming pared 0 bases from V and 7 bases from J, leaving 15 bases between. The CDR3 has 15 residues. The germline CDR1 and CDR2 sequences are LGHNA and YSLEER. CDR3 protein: CASSQEILGRGGYTF. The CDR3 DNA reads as TGCGCCAGCAGCCAAGAAATATTAGGGAGGGGTGGCTACACCTTC.

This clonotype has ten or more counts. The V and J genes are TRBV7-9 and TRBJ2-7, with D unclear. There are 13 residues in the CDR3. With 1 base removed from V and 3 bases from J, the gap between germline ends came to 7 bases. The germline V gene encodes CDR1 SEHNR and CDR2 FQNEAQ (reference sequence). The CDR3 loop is CASSLGSFYEQYF. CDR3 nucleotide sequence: TGTGCCAGCAGCTTAGGCTCGTTCTACGAGCAGTACTTC.

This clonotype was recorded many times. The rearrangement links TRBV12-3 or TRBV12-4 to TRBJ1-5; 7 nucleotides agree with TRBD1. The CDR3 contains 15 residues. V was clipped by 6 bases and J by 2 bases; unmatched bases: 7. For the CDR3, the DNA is TGTGCCAGCAGACCCTCCGGACAGGGCAATCAGCCCCAGCATTTT. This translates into CASRPSGQGNQPQHF.